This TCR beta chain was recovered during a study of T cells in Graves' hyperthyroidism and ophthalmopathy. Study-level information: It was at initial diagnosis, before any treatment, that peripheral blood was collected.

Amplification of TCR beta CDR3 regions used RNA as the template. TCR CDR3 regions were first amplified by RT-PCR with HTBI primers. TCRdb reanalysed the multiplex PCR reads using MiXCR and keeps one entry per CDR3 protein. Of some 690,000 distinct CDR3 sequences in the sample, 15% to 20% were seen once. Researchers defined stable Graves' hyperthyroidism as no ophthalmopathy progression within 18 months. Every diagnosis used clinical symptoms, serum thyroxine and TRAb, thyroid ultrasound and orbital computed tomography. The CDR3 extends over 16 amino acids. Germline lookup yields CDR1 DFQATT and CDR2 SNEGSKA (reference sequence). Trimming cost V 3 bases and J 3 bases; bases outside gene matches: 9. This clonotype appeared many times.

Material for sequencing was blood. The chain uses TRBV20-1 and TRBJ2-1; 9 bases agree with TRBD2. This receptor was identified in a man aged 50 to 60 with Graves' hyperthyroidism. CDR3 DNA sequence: TGCAGTGCTAGGGTACTTAGCGGGAGTGACTACAATGAGCAGTTCTTC. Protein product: CSARVLSGSDYNEQFF.